This T cell receptor (beta chain) was sequenced during a study of cytotoxic CD8 clonotypes in ibrutinib-treated CLL. General observations from the study: Public clonotypes proved infrequent, and on treatment they shrank or remained steady. Progressing and sustained-remission patients had different sampling times. Age-matched healthy donor levels were exceeded by baseline clonality, which tracked circulating CD8+ T-cell counts. An increase in clonality occurred at ibrutinib response, followed by a return toward baseline at progression.

This clone has only a few counts. What it recognizes is unknown. Data came from immunoSEQ multiplex PCR; TCRdb stores just in-frame clones and leaves some out. The table includes some 300,000 clones, around four fifths detected once. V dropped 3 bases and J dropped 0 bases, with 5 bases sitting between them. The germline V gene has CDR1 MGHRA and CDR2 YSYEKL. This CDR3 contains 14 residues. The chain uses TRBV4-1 and TRBJ1-4; no firm D call. The source was PBMCs, collected before ibrutinib treatment. The sequence was collected from a human donor with chronic lymphocytic leukemia. CDR3 in DNA: TGCGCCAGCAGCCATAGGGCAACTAATGAAAAACTGTTTTTT. Translation: CASSHRATNEKLFF.